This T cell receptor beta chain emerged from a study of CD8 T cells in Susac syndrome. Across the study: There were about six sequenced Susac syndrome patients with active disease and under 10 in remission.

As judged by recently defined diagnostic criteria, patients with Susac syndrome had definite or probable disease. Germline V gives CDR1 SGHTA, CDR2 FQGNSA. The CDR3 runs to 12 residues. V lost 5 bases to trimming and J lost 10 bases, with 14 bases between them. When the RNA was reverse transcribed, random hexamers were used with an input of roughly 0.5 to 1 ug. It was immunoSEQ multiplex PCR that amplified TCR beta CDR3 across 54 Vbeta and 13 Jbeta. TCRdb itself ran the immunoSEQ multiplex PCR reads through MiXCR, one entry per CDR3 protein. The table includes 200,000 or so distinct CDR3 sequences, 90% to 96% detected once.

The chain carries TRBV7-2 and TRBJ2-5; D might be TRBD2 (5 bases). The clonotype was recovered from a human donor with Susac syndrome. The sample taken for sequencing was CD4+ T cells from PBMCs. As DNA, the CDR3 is TGTGCCAGCAGCCCCCCCGGGATGGACCAGTACTTC. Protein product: CASSPPGMDQYF.